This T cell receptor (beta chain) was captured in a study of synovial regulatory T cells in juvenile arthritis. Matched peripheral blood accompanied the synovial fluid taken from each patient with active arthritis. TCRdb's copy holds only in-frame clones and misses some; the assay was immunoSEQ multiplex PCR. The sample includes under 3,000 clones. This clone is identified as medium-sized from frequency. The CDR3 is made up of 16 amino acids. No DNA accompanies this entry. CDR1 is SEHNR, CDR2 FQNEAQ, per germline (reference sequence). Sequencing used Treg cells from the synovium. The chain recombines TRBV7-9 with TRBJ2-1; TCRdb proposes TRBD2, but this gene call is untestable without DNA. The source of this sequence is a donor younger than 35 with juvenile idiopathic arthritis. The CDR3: CASSPGASGRGNEQFF.